This TCR beta chain emerged from a study of blood T cell repertoires in COVID-19. The overall study: Acute and convalescent COVID-19 specimens originated in the United States, Italy and Spain. T cells, B-cell-depleted T cells, or PBMCs provided the cDNA or gDNA that served as material.

Original data processing: Amplification of reference gene primers provided the estimated nucleated cell counts. TCRdb keeps only in-frame clones here, not all; method: immunoSEQ multiplex PCR. For V, J and clone size, that table is used; D and trimming come from the DNA. The sample lists just under 150,000 clones; around nine tenths were seen once. The CDR3 contains 13 residues. CDR1 is MNHNS and CDR2 is SASEGT in the germline V gene. V was pared by 6 bases and J by 7 bases, with 13 bases between. The TCR sequence derives from a woman in her fifties or sixties with active or convalescent COVID-19. The sample taken for sequencing was peripheral blood. The V and J genes are TRBV6-1 and TRBJ2-1; tentatively, D is TRBD2 (6 bases). CDR3: CASSRLVRNEQFF. The CDR3 bases are TGTGCCAGCAGCCGACTAGTTCGGAATGAGCAGTTCTTC.